This T cell receptor beta chain was sequenced for a study of cytomegalovirus exposure and HLA in healthy donors. This clone was found once. 60 Vbeta and 13 Jbeta primers were used in PCR. Here immunoSEQ multiplex PCR was the method, and the copy in TCRdb shows in-frame clones only, minus some. The sample consists of 150,000 to 200,000 clones, roughly 85% of them appearing once. The sample comprised PBMCs. The clonotype was recovered from a woman under 40 in good health and CMV-seronegative.

The CDR3 protein is CASRAGLGRGTEAFF. CDR3 nucleotide sequence: TGTGCCAGCAGGGCGGGTCTAGGTCGTGGCACTGAAGCTTTCTTT. The rearrangement joins TRBV6-1 to TRBJ1-1; D remains unclear. The germline gives CDR1 MNHNS, CDR2 SASEGT. Trimming left V 6 bases short and J 4 bases short, with 18 bases between. This CDR3 comprises 15 residues.